These 24 T cell receptor beta chains originate from one sample sequenced in a study of cytomegalovirus exposure and HLA in healthy donors. 13 Jbeta primers and 60 Vbeta primers were used for the PCR. This table comes from immunoSEQ multiplex PCR, and its TCRdb copy is limited to in-frame clones, with some not included. This repertoire includes about 140,000 clones. The sequencing input was PBMCs. These receptors originate from a woman in her late teens or twenties in good health and CMV-seronegative.

J is TRBJ2-7 and V is TRBV7-2; D possibly corresponds to TRBD1 (6 bases). Trimming cost V 5 bases and J 4 bases, with 9 bases left between them. The CDR3 has 12 residues. Germline-derived CDR1 and CDR2 are SGHTA and FQGNSA. CDR3 loop: CASSLTGYEQYF. The CDR3 region has the DNA TGTGCCAGCAGCCTGACAGGATACGAGCAGTACTTC.

The V call is TRBV7-9, the J call TRBJ2-2; D unclear. Trimming took off 7 bases at V and 1 base at J, with 10 bases between the two ends. This CDR3 spans 14 amino acids. The V gene's germline CDR1 is SEHNR and CDR2 FQNEAQ (reference sequence). CDR3 nucleotides: TGTGCCAGCACCACTAAAATGAACACCGGGGAGCTGTTTTTT. Translating it yields CASTTKMNTGELFF. Filled out from reference TRBV7-9 and TRBJ2-2, the complete variable domain reads DTGVSQNPRHKITKRGQNVTFRCDPISEHNRLYWYRQTLGQGPEFLTYFQNEAQLEKSRLLSDRFSAERPKGSFSTLEIQRTEQGDSAMYLCASTTKMNTGELFFGEGSRLTVL.

This sequence joins TRBV4-1 and TRBJ2-6; D perhaps matches TRBD1 (6 bases). Germline CDR1 MGHRA, CDR2 YSYEKL. The CDR3 consists of 18 residues. V lost 3 bases, J lost 0 bases, and 15 bases lay in between. This CDR3 reads CASSQIGTRSSGANVLTF. In nucleotides, the CDR3 is TGCGCCAGCAGCCAGATTGGGACACGGAGCTCTGGGGCCAACGTCCTGACTTTC.

The CDR3 here is CASTNRDREQYV. CDR3 DNA sequence: TGTGCCAGCACCAACCGGGACAGGGAGCAGTACGTC. The chain links TRBV28 to TRBJ2-7; TRBD1 matches at 8 bases. The V and J ends lost 7 bases and 7 bases, in that order; junction bases with no gene match: 6. Looked up from germline, CDR1 is MDHEN and CDR2 is SYDVKM. This CDR3 contains 12 residues.

This chain uses TRBV4-1 with TRBJ2-7, with D perhaps matching TRBD2 (5 bases). Germline V gene data show CDR1 as MGHRA and CDR2 as YSYEKL. V lost 4 bases, J lost 2 bases, and 15 bases lay in between. CDR3 length equals 15 residues. CDR3 nucleotide sequence: TGCGCCAGCAGCCCCCGCCCAGCGGTCCCCTACGAGCAGTACGTC. Translating it yields CASSPRPAVPYEQYV.

The rearrangement links TRBV19 to TRBJ2-1, with D tentatively TRBD1 (5 bases). With 1 base removed from V and 4 bases from J, the gap between germline ends came to 11 bases. This CDR3 contains 15 residues. Germline V gene sequence: CDR1 LNHDA, CDR2 SQIVND (reference sequence). The CDR3 loop is CASSIGTGWYNEQFF. As DNA, the CDR3 is TGTGCCAGTAGTATAGGTACAGGCTGGTACAATGAGCAGTTCTTC. Drawing the rest from reference TRBV19 and TRBJ2-1, the complete variable domain is DGGITQSPKYLFRKEGQNVTLSCEQNLNHDAMYWYRQDPGQGLRLIYYSQIVNDFQKGDIAEGYSVSREKKESFPLTVTSAQKNPTAFYLCASSIGTGWYNEQFFGPGTRLTVL.

CDR3 nucleotides: TGCGCCAGCAGCTTAGGGGACAGTAAAAACACCATATATTTT. This encodes CASSLGDSKNTIYF. The chain links TRBV5-1 to TRBJ1-3; 7 bases line up with TRBD1. The CDR3 sequence is 14 residues long. J lost 6 bases, V lost 2 bases, and 5 bases had no gene match. The V gene's germline CDR1 is SGHRS and CDR2 YFSETQ. Together with reference TRBV5-1 and TRBJ1-3, the CDR3 gives the full variable domain: KAGVTQTPRYLIKTRGQQVTLSCSPISGHRSVSWYQQTPGQGLQFLFEYFSETQRNKGNFPGRFSGRQFSNSRSEMNVSTLELGDSALYLCASSLGDSKNTIYFGEGSWLTVV.

V and J are TRBV27 and TRBJ2-1, with D possibly matching TRBD1 (6 bases). This CDR3 region has 14 residues. Per the germline V gene, CDR1 is MNHEY and CDR2 is SMNVEV (reference sequence). V lost 6 bases and J 9 bases, leaving 18 bases between the germline ends. The CDR3 DNA is TGTGCCAGCAGCCGAAAACAGGGAAGCGTTGAGCAGTTCTTC. It encodes CASSRKQGSVEQFF.

The rearrangement joins TRBV29-1 to TRBJ1-1, with D possibly TRBD1 on 5 matching bases. This CDR3 region has 14 residues. Germline V gene sequence: CDR1 SQVTM, CDR2 ANQGSEA. Deletions cut 3 bases from V and 4 bases from J, with 15 bases between. CDR3 nucleotides: TGCAGCGTTGAGGGGAGGTTGGGACTCACTGAAGCTTTCTTT. Translating it yields CSVEGRLGLTEAFF.

This chain links TRBV2 with TRBJ1-4; 7 bases are a match to TRBD1. Germline CDR1 reads SNHLY; CDR2 reads FYNNEI. Trimming took 7 bases from V and 7 from J; bases not matched to a gene: 27. The CDR3 length is 20 residues. CDR3 bases: TGTGCCAGCACAGGGTCCCCCCCAAAAACGACAGGGACGAGGAGTGAAAAACTGTTTTTT. Translated: CASTGSPPKTTGTRSEKLFF.

The rearrangement links TRBV5-1 to TRBJ1-1; D is unresolved. The germline V and J ends were trimmed by 4 bases and 3 bases, with 25 bases remaining between them. The germline CDR1 and CDR2 sequences are SGHRS and YFSETQ. There are 18 residues in the CDR3. CDR3 residues: CASSARIGGEGRDTEAFF. CDR3 coding DNA: TGCGCCAGCAGCGCCCGGATAGGTGGGGAGGGTAGGGACACTGAAGCTTTCTTT.

The rearrangement joins TRBV19 to TRBJ1-1, with 10 bases lining up with TRBD1. V lost 3 bases, J lost 5 bases, and 9 bases stayed unmatched. The CDR3 contains 16 residues. Per germline, CDR1 LNHDA and CDR2 SQIVND (reference sequence). CDR3 sequence (DNA): TGTGCCAGTAGTATCTTCGGGACAGGGGTGATTACTGAAGCTTTCTTT. Protein sequence: CASSIFGTGVITEAFF.

The V call is TRBV18, the J call TRBJ2-1; D may be TRBD2 (5 bases). The CDR3 length is 13 residues. Germline lookup yields CDR1 KGHSH and CDR2 LQKENI. V lost 2 bases and J lost 4, with 6 bases in between. The CDR3 loop reads CASSPEGYNEQFF. CDR3 nucleotides: TGTGCCAGCTCACCAGAGGGATACAATGAGCAGTTCTTC.

The V call is TRBV5-4, the J call TRBJ2-1; 7 bases are a match to TRBD1. This CDR3 comprises 14 residues. After removal of 4 bases from V and 5 bases from J, the junction contained 6 bases not matched to a gene. Germline loops: CDR1 SGHNT, CDR2 YYREEE (reference sequence). This chain's CDR3 is CASSRDSRDNEQFF. The DNA for the CDR3 is TGTGCCAGCAGCAGGGACAGCCGGGACAATGAGCAGTTCTTC. The full variable domain, its missing parts supplied by reference TRBV5-4 and TRBJ2-1, is ETGVTQSPTHLIKTRGQQVTLRCSSQSGHNTVSWYQQALGQGPQFIFQYYREEENGRGNFPPRFSGLQFPNYSSELNVNALELDDSALYLCASSRDSRDNEQFFGPGTRLTVL.

The rearrangement links TRBV7-2 to TRBJ1-5, with D uncertain. The length of the CDR3 is 16 residues. The V gene's germline CDR1 is SGHTA and CDR2 FQGNSA. Trimming stripped 0 bases from V and 1 base from J, with 10 bases between. The CDR3 reads CASSLASGRSNQPQHF. The CDR3 coding sequence is TGTGCCAGCAGCTTAGCTTCAGGTAGGAGCAATCAGCCCCAGCATTTT.

The CDR3 sequence is CSVADRAGYTF. DNA for the CDR3: TGCAGCGTTGCGGACAGGGCTGGCTACACCTTC. The chain couples TRBV29-1 to TRBJ1-2; 8 bases align to TRBD1. The germline V gene has CDR1 SQVTM and CDR2 ANQGSEA. The CDR3 runs 11 residues. Trimming cost V 4 bases and J 7 bases; bases outside gene matches: 2.

Details on this clone: One junction end does not reproduce the germline sequence, and a read error may be involved. The V and J genes are TRBV29-1 and TRBJ1-2; no clear D gene. CDR1 SQVTM and CDR2 ANQGSEA come from the germline V gene. CDR3 length: 12 amino acids. Here the CDR3 reads CSAPLLAGPENF. Written as DNA, the CDR3 is TGCAGCGCTCCCCTTCTCGCTGGTCCGGAGAACTTC.

V is TRBV4-2 and J is TRBJ2-1, with 14 bases fitting TRBD2. The CDR3 consists of 16 residues. The V gene's germline CDR1 is LGHNA and CDR2 YNFKEQ. With V trimmed by 5 bases and J by 8 bases, 8 bases remained unmatched. In nucleotides, the CDR3 is TGTGCCAGCAGCGGACTAGCGGGAGGTGGGCCCGATGAGCAGTTCTTC. It encodes CASSGLAGGGPDEQFF.

The J gene is TRBJ2-7, the V gene TRBV19, with 7 bases identical to TRBD1. This CDR3 has 13 amino acids. The V and J ends lost 6 bases and 3 bases, in that order; junction bases with no gene match: 5. CDR1 and CDR2 (germline): LNHDA, SQIVND (reference sequence). For the CDR3, the DNA is TGTGCCAGTAGCATCGACAGGGACTACGAGCAGTACTTC. Encoded protein: CASSIDRDYEQYF. The whole variable domain, filled in from reference TRBV19 and TRBJ2-7, reads DGGITQSPKYLFRKEGQNVTLSCEQNLNHDAMYWYRQDPGQGLRLIYYSQIVNDFQKGDIAEGYSVSREKKESFPLTVTSAQKNPTAFYLCASSIDRDYEQYFGPGTRLTVT.

The chain is built from TRBV5-1 and TRBJ2-7, with 8 bases lining up with TRBD1. Looked up from germline, CDR1 is SGHRS and CDR2 is YFSETQ. The CDR3 length is 16 residues. V shed 4 bases and J 6 bases; nucleotides not matched to a gene: 15. The CDR3 DNA sequence: TGCGCCAGCAGCCTAGGGACAGGAAGAGTTTCAGGCGAGCAGTACTTC. It specifies CASSLGTGRVSGEQYF.

The chain links TRBV4-1 to TRBJ2-2; 10 positions match TRBD2. The V gene's germline CDR1 is MGHRA and CDR2 YSYEKL. V gave up 0 bases and J gave up 2 bases; unmatched junction bases: 12. The CDR3 runs 20 residues. CDR3 residues: CASSQDGVPAGGPNTGELFF. The DNA of the CDR3 is TGCGCCAGCAGCCAAGATGGGGTACCAGCGGGAGGGCCCAACACCGGGGAGCTGTTTTTT.

The chain joins TRBV2 to TRBJ1-1; D is possibly TRBD1 (5 bases). Trimming took off 5 bases at V and 4 bases at J, with 14 bases between the two ends. There are 14 residues in the CDR3. Germline loops: CDR1 SNHLY, CDR2 FYNNEI. The CDR3 bases are TGTGCCAGCAGTTCTTCTCAGGGTCGCACTGAAGCTTTCTTT. It yields the protein CASSSSQGRTEAFF.

The chain joins TRBV19 to TRBJ1-2, with TRBD1 identical over 10 bases. From germline, CDR1 is LNHDA and CDR2 SQIVND (reference sequence). V gave up 3 bases and J gave up 4 bases; unmatched junction bases: 14. The CDR3 runs 18 residues. DNA of the CDR3: TGTGCCAGTAGTATCAGTGACAGGGGGCCTAATGGCCCCTATGGCTACACCTTC. It specifies CASSISDRGPNGPYGYTF.

As concerns this clone: The junction does not match germline at one end; this may be a read error. The CDR3 sequence is CASSNGQGNSF. The CDR3 DNA is TGTGCCAGCAGCAACGGACAGGGGAACTCTTTT. The chain uses TRBV14 and TRBJ1-1, with 9 bases identical to TRBD1. Germline V gene sequence: CDR1 SGHDN, CDR2 FVKESK. This CDR3 comprises 11 residues.